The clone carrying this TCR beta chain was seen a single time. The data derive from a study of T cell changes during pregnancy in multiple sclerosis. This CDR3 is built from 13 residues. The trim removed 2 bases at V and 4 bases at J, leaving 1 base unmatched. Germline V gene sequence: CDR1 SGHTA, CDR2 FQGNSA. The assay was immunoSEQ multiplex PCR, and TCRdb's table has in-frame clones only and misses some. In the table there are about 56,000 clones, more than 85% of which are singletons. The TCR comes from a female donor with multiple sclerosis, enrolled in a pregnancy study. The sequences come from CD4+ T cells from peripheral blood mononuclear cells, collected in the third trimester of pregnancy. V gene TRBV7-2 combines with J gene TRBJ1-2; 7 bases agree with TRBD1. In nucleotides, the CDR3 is TGTGCCAGCAGCTTACCAGGGGGCTATGGCTACACCTTC. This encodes CASSLPGGYGYTF.